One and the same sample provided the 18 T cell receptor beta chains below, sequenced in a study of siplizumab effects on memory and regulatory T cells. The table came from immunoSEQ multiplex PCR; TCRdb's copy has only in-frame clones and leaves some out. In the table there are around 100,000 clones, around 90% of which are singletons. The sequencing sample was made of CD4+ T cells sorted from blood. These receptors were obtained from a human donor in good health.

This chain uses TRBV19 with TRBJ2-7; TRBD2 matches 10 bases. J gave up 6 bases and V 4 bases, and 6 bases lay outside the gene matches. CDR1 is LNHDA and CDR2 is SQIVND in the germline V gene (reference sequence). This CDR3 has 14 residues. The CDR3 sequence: CASSTGGLAVEQYF. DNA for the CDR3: TGTGCCAGTAGTACCGGAGGACTAGCGGTCGAGCAGTACTTC.

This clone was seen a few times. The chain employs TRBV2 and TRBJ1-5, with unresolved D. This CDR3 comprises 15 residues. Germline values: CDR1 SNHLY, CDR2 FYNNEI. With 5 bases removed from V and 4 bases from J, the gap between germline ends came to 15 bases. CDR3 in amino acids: CASSRESSKNQPQHF. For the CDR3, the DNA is TGTGCCAGCAGTCGAGAGAGTTCGAAAAATCAGCCCCAGCATTTT.

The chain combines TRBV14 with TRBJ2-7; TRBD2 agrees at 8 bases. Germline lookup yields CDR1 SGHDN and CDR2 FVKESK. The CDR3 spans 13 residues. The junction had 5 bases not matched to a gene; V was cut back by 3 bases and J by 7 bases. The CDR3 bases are TGTGCCAGCAGCCAGGGGACTAGGTGGGAGCAGTACTTC. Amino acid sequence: CASSQGTRWEQYF.

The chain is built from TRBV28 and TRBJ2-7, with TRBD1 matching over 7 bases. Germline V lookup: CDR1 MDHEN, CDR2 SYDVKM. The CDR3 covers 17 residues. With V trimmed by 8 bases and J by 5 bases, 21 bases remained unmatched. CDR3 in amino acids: CASFPLTGDLIRNEQYF. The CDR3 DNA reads TGTGCCAGCTTCCCCCTTACAGGGGACCTTATTCGGAACGAGCAGTACTTC.

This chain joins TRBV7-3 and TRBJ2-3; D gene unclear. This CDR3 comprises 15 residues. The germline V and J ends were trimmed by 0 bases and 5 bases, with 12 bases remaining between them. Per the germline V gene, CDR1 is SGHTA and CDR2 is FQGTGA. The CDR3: CASSLTISLQDTQYF. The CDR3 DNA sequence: TGTGCCAGCAGCTTAACGATTTCGCTTCAAGATACGCAGTATTTT.

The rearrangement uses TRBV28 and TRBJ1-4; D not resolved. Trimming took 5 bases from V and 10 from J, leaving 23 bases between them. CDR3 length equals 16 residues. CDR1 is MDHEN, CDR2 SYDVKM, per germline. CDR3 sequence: CASSQSGGGTKGKLFF. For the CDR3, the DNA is TGTGCCAGCAGTCAAAGCGGTGGTGGAACAAAGGGAAAACTGTTTTTT.

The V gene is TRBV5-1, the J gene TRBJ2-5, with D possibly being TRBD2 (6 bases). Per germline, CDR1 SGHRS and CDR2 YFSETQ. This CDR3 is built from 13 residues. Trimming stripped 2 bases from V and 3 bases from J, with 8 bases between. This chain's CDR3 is CASSLQREETQYF. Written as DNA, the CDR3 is TGCGCCAGCAGCTTACAGCGGGAAGAGACCCAGTACTTC. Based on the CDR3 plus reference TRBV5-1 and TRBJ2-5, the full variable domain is KAGVTQTPRYLIKTRGQQVTLSCSPISGHRSVSWYQQTPGQGLQFLFEYFSETQRNKGNFPGRFSGRQFSNSRSEMNVSTLELGDSALYLCASSLQREETQYFGPGTRLLVL.

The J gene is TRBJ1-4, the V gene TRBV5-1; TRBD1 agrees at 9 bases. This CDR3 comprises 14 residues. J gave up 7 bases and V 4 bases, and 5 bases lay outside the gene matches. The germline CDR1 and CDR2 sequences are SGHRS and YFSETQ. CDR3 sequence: CASSPGQGSEKLFF. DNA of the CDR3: TGCGCCAGCAGCCCGGGACAGGGCAGTGAAAAACTGTTTTTT.

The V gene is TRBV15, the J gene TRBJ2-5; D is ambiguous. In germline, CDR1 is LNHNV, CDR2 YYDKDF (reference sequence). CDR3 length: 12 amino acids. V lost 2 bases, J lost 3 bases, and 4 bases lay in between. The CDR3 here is CATSRHKETQYF. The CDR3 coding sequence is TGTGCCACCAGCAGACACAAAGAGACCCAGTACTTC.

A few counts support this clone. The CDR3 DNA sequence: TGCGCCAGCAGTCAATTCGAGCAGTACTTC. Translating gives CASSQFEQYF. The chain is built from TRBV23-1 and TRBJ2-7; no reliable D call. TRBV23-1 is designated an ORF whose function remains uncertain. V lost 1 base to trimming and J lost 6 bases, with 1 base between them. CDR3 length: 10 residues.

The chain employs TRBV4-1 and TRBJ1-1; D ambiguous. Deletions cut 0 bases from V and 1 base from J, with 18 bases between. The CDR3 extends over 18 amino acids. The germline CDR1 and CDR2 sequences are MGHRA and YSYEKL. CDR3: CASSQDLGKTWENTEAFF. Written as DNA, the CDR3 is TGCGCCAGCAGCCAAGATCTCGGGAAAACGTGGGAGAACACTGAAGCTTTCTTT.

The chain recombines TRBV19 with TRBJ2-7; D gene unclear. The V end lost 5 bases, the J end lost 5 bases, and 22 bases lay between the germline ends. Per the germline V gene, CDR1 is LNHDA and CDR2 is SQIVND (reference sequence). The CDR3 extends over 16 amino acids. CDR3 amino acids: CASSLGRMAVGDEQYF. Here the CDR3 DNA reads TGTGCCAGTAGTTTGGGCAGGATGGCTGTTGGGGACGAGCAGTACTTC.

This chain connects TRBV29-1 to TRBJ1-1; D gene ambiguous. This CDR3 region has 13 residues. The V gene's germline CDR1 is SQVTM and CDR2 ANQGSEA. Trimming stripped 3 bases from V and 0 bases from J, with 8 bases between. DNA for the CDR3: TGCAGCGTTGAGGCTCATGTGAACACTGAAGCTTTCTTT. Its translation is CSVEAHVNTEAFF.

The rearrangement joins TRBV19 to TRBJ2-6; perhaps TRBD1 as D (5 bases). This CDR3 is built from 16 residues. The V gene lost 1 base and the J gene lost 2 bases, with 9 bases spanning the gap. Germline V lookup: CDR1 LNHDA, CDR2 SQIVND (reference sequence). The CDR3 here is CASSIGKGTGANVLTF. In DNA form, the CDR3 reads TGTGCCAGTAGTATAGGGAAGGGGACTGGGGCCAACGTCCTGACTTTC.

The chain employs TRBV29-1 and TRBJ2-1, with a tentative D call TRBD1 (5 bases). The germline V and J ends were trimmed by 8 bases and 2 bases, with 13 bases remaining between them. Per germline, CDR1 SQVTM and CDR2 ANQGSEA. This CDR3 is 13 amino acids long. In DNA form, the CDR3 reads TGCAGCTCACAGGTGATTCCCTACAATGAGCAGTTCTTC. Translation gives CSSQVIPYNEQFF.

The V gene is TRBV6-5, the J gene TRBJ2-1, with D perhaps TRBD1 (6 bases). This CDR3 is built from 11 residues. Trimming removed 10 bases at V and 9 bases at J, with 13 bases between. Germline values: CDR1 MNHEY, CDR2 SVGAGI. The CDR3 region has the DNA TGTGCCACAAGGGTGGGGGCTGAGCAGTTCTTC. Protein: CATRVGAEQFF.

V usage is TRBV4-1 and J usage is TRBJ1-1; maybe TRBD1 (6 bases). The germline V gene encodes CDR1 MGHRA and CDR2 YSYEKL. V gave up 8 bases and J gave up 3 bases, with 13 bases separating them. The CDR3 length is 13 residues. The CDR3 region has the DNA TGCGCCAGCTGGGGGGGGCGTCACACTGAAGCTTTCTTT. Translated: CASWGGRHTEAFF.

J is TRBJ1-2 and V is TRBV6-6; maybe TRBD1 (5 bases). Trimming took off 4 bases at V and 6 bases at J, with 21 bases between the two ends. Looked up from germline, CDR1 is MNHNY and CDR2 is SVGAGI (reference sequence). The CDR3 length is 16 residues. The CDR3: CASSSLNRAGVDGYTF. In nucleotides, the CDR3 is TGTGCCAGCAGTTCCTTAAACAGAGCGGGGGTCGATGGCTACACCTTC.